What follows are 30 T cell receptor beta chains derived from one specimen sequenced in a study of shared clonotypes between healthy human individuals. Using immunoSEQ multiplex PCR, the repertoire was profiled, and TCRdb retains in-frame clones only, with some absent. The data hold some 1,100,000 clones, with roughly 74% observed a single time. Sequences were obtained from memory CD4+ T cells from PBMCs. Subset meaning: CD45RA-negative fraction. These receptors came from a man younger than 30 in good health. Some clones in this sample may be carry-over from other donors' samples.

The chain carries TRBV7-3 and TRBJ2-5; D may be TRBD1 or TRBD2 (5 bases each). CDR3 length equals 14 residues. V lost 3 bases and J lost 1, with 9 bases in between. CDR1 is SGHTA and CDR2 is FQGTGA in the germline V gene. CDR3 in DNA: TGTGCCAGCAGCTTGGACGGGACCCAAGAGACCCAGTACTTC. Amino acids: CASSLDGTQETQYF.

The V call is TRBV28, the J call TRBJ2-4, with D perhaps TRBD2 (6 bases). Trimming pared 6 bases from V and 1 base from J, leaving 13 bases between. The CDR3 length is 15 residues. Germline-derived CDR1 and CDR2 are MDHEN and SYDVKM. CDR3 sequence reads: CASRPLTSAKNIQYF. CDR3 coding DNA: TGTGCCAGCAGACCTCTAACTAGCGCCAAAAACATTCAGTACTTC.

The chain has TRBV6-6 and TRBJ2-3, with TRBD1 matching 11 bases. CDR1 is MNHNY and CDR2 is SVGAGI in the germline V gene (reference sequence). With 8 bases clipped from V and 5 bases from J, the junction kept 3 bases outside the gene matches. CDR3 length: 13 residues. This CDR3 is CASGDRGGDTQYF. CDR3 bases: TGTGCCAGCGGGGACAGGGGGGGAGATACGCAGTATTTT.

Points on this clone: Other DNA sequences in the sample encode the same CDR3. The V gene is TRBV19, the J gene TRBJ1-5; maybe TRBD1 (5 bases). Trimming took off 1 base at V and 0 bases at J, with 7 bases between the two ends. This CDR3 has 15 amino acids. Germline lookup yields CDR1 LNHDA and CDR2 SQIVND (reference sequence). CDR3 bases: TGTGCCAGTAGTATAGTTGGGGGTAGCAATCAGCCCCAGCATTTT. This gives the protein CASSIVGGSNQPQHF.

The rearrangement links TRBV6-5 to TRBJ1-4; 9 bases are shared with TRBD1. V lost 5 bases to trimming and J lost 3 bases; unmatched junction nucleotides: 4. The germline V gene encodes CDR1 MNHEY and CDR2 SVGAGI. This CDR3 contains 15 residues. CDR3 bases: TGTGCCAGCAGTCTACAGGGGGCGGCTAATGAAAAACTGTTTTTT. As protein: CASSLQGAANEKLFF.

A single count supports this clone. The chain joins TRBV29-1 to TRBJ2-1; D is possibly TRBD2 (5 bases). In germline, CDR1 is SQVTM, CDR2 ANQGSEA. V gave up 7 bases and J gave up 7 bases, with 20 bases separating them. The CDR3 totals 14 residues. CDR3 DNA sequence: TGCAGCGCTTCCCTCCAGCCAGCGGTGAATGAGCAGTTCTTC. It translates to CSASLQPAVNEQFF.

Only a few counts were recorded for this clone. The rearrangement joins TRBV2 to TRBJ1-2; no clear D gene. Germline V gives CDR1 SNHLY, CDR2 FYNNEI. V lost 0 bases to trimming and J lost 8 bases, with 7 bases between them. The CDR3 totals 12 residues. CDR3 nucleotide sequence: TGTGCCAGCAGTGAAGCTGTAGGGGGCTACACCTTC. Encoded protein: CASSEAVGGYTF.

The V gene is TRBV29-1, the J gene TRBJ2-3, with 12 nucleotides matching TRBD2. The CDR3 is made up of 15 amino acids. Losses at the gene ends were 7 bases for V and 1 base for J; bases not matched to a gene: 6. Germline CDR1 is SQVTM and CDR2 is ANQGSEA. The CDR3 reads CSAAPSGGGTDTQYF. DNA for the CDR3: TGCAGCGCCGCCCCTAGCGGGGGGGGCACAGATACGCAGTATTTT.

This clone was recorded a few times. V usage is TRBV4-2 and J usage is TRBJ2-3; 10 bases line up with TRBD2. Trimming took 2 bases from V and 1 from J; bases not matched to a gene: 3. Germline CDR1 is LGHNA and CDR2 is YNFKEQ. The CDR3 has 16 residues. CDR3 sequence (DNA): TGTGCCAGCAGCCAAAATCTAGCGGGAGGCACAGATACGCAGTATTTT. The encoded protein is CASSQNLAGGTDTQYF.

The V gene is TRBV29-1, the J gene TRBJ1-2; D remains unclear. The CDR3 contains 12 residues. Trimming took off 1 base at V and 6 bases at J, with 9 bases between the two ends. Germline CDR1 reads SQVTM; CDR2 reads ANQGSEA. This CDR3 is CSVEGNVDGYTF. The CDR3 coding sequence is TGCAGCGTTGAAGGAAACGTAGATGGCTACACCTTC.

The chain has TRBV28 and TRBJ1-1; 9 bases align to TRBD1. This CDR3 is built from 15 residues. The V gene's germline CDR1 is MDHEN and CDR2 SYDVKM. J was trimmed by 8 bases and V by 5 bases; bases with no gene match: 12. CDR3 DNA sequence: TGTGCCAGCAGTCCAACGACCAACAGGGGGCAAGAAGCTTTCTTT. It is translated as CASSPTTNRGQEAFF.

In this sample, this clone turned up once. The V and J genes are TRBV28 and TRBJ2-7, with 11 bases aligning to TRBD2. CDR1 and CDR2 (germline): MDHEN, SYDVKM. J gave up 1 base and V 6 bases, and 8 bases lay outside the gene matches. The CDR3 covers 16 residues. The CDR3 reads CASRTSGMRGSYEQYF. The CDR3, as DNA: TGTGCCAGCAGGACTAGCGGGATGAGGGGGTCCTACGAGCAGTACTTC.

Of note for this clone: An end of the junction does not agree with germline; a read error may underlie this. The chain has TRBV5-3 and TRBJ2-3, with D tentatively TRBD2 (5 bases). TRBV5-3 is classed as an ORF, of uncertain function. The CDR3 consists of 11 residues. In DNA form, the CDR3 reads TGTGCCAGAAGCCCCGCCGCTAGCTGGCATTTT. This sequence encodes CARSPAASWHF.

With respect to this clone: Given a far larger clone just one base away, this is likely a sequencing read error. At the DNA level, this CDR3 is encoded by other sequences in the same sample as well. This rearrangement joins TRBV7-2 to TRBJ2-5; D uncertain. Trimming cost V 1 base and J 2 bases, with 5 bases left between them. The CDR3 is 13 residues long. Germline loops: CDR1 SGHTA, CDR2 FQGNSA. CDR3 nucleotides: TGTGCCAGCAGCTTAGTCAGACAAGAGACCCAGTACTTC. Residues: CASSLVRQETQYF.

This chain links TRBV9 with TRBJ2-3; 11 positions agree with TRBD2. The CDR3 loop spans 18 amino acids. V shed 0 bases and J 4 bases; nucleotides not matched to a gene: 10. The germline V gene has CDR1 SGDLS and CDR2 YYNGEE. CDR3 sequence: CASSVGTLLAGVADTQYF. As DNA, the CDR3 is TGTGCCAGCAGCGTAGGGACTTTACTAGCGGGAGTGGCAGATACGCAGTATTTT.

The V gene is TRBV4-2, the J gene TRBJ1-4, with D uncertain. Trimming left V 1 base short and J 0 bases short, with 9 bases between. This CDR3 has 16 amino acids. Germline assignment: CDR1 LGHNA and CDR2 YNFKEQ. The CDR3 sequence: CASSQADTATNEKLFF. CDR3 DNA sequence: TGTGCCAGCAGCCAAGCCGACACTGCAACTAATGAAAAACTGTTTTTT.

At least ten counts were recorded for this clone. The rearrangement joins TRBV9 to TRBJ2-7, with 12 positions matching TRBD2. The CDR3 runs 16 residues. CDR1 is SGDLS and CDR2 is YYNGEE in the germline V gene. Germline trimming cut 3 bases from V and 3 bases from J; bases unmatched to any gene: 7. The CDR3 loop is CASSEGPGLAGYEQYF. In DNA form, the CDR3 reads TGTGCCAGCAGCGAAGGTCCGGGACTAGCGGGCTACGAGCAGTACTTC.

The gene calls are TRBV9 and TRBJ2-2; either TRBD1 or TRBD2 may fit D (5 bases each). V lost 4 bases and J lost 5, with 15 bases in between. From germline, CDR1 is SGDLS and CDR2 YYNGEE. This CDR3 comprises 15 residues. CDR3 DNA: TGTGCCAGCAGCCCTCGAGGGGCAGCTACCGGGGAGCTGTTTTTT. Protein sequence: CASSPRGAATGELFF. Full variable domain (remainder filled in from reference TRBV9 and TRBJ2-2): DSGVTQTPKHLITATGQRVTLRCSPRSGDLSVYWYQQSLDQGLQFLIQYYNGEERAKGNILERFSAQQFPDLHSELNLSSLELGDSALYFCASSPRGAATGELFFGEGSRLTVL.

A few counts support this clone. J is TRBJ2-2 and V is TRBV5-6; a weak D match, TRBD2 (6 bases). CDR3 length equals 16 residues. The V and J ends lost 4 bases and 4 bases respectively, with 17 bases between them. Germline V gene lookup returns CDR1 SGHDT and CDR2 YYEEEE. This CDR3 reads CASSRVGGRITGELFF. DNA for the CDR3: TGTGCCAGCAGCCGGGTCGGAGGGAGGATCACCGGGGAGCTGTTTTTT.

The V call is TRBV18, the J call TRBJ2-1; D gene unclear. The germline CDR1 and CDR2 sequences are KGHSH and LQKENI. Trimming removed 0 bases from V and 9 bases from J, with 6 bases in between. The CDR3 is 12 amino acids. CDR3 DNA: TGTGCCAGCTCACCACCATCCCGTGAGCAGTTCTTC. Amino acid sequence: CASSPPSREQFF.

The gene calls are TRBV6-6 and TRBJ1-4; 7 bases map to TRBD1. V was clipped by 6 bases and J by 5 bases; unmatched bases: 6. The germline V gene encodes CDR1 MNHNY and CDR2 SVGAGI (reference sequence). This CDR3 is 14 amino acids long. CDR3: CASRGQSLNEKLFF. CDR3 DNA: TGTGCCAGCAGGGGACAGAGCTTGAATGAAAAACTGTTTTTT.

The CDR3, as DNA: TGTGCCAGCATGGGCCCGGCGAGTGGCAGCCCCTACGAGCAGTACTTC. Translating gives CASMGPASGSPYEQYF. The chain is built from TRBV28 and TRBJ2-7; no clear D. Germline V gene data show CDR1 as MDHEN and CDR2 as SYDVKM. Trimming took off 7 bases at V and 2 bases at J, with 21 bases between the two ends. The CDR3 loop spans 16 amino acids.

In its sample, this clone was seen a few times. This rearrangement joins TRBV5-1 to TRBJ1-4; TRBD1 agrees at 9 bases. Germline V CDR1 and CDR2: SGHRS, YFSETQ. This CDR3 is built from 16 residues. V dropped 0 bases and J dropped 6; count of bases not matched to a gene: 6. The CDR3 coding sequence is TGCGCCAGCAGCTTGGAAACCGGGACAGGGTATGAAAAACTGTTTTTT. Protein sequence: CASSLETGTGYEKLFF.

The V call is TRBV6-5, the J call TRBJ2-1; D not certain. The CDR3 runs 15 residues. With 6 bases removed from V and 0 bases from J, the gap between germline ends came to 12 bases. The germline V gene has CDR1 MNHEY and CDR2 SVGAGI. CDR3 nucleotides: TGTGCCAGCAGCCGACAAGAGAGCTCCTACAATGAGCAGTTCTTC. Translation gives CASSRQESSYNEQFF.

This sequence joins TRBV15 and TRBJ2-7, with 8 bases that match TRBD1. Germline V gene lookup returns CDR1 LNHNV and CDR2 YYDKDF (reference sequence). The CDR3 is 14 amino acids. V lost 5 bases and J lost 6; bases outside the gene matches: 9. The CDR3 DNA is TGTGCCACCAGCCGGGGCCTTGACAGGGGCGAGCAGTACTTC. Amino acids: CATSRGLDRGEQYF.

This rearrangement joins TRBV18 to TRBJ1-3; TRBD1 matches at 7 bases. CDR3 length: 14 amino acids. The ends lost 3 bases at V and 4 bases at J; junction bases unmatched: 3. Germline V gene lookup returns CDR1 KGHSH and CDR2 LQKENI. This CDR3 is CASSPGDRGNTIYF. CDR3 nucleotides: TGTGCCAGCTCACCCGGGGACAGAGGAAACACCATATATTTT.

This chain links TRBV9 with TRBJ2-1; TRBD1 matches 8 bases. CDR1 and CDR2 from the germline V gene are SGDLS and YYNGEE. V shed 2 bases and J 10 bases; nucleotides not matched to a gene: 11. The CDR3 contains 15 residues. The CDR3 nucleotides read TGTGCCAGCAGCGTCCGGGACAGGACATTGCCGGAGCAGTTCTTC. Translation gives CASSVRDRTLPEQFF.

As DNA, the CDR3 is TGTGCCAGCAGCTTAGGACGGCTAGCGGCCTACGAGCAGTACTTC. This sequence encodes CASSLGRLAAYEQYF. This chain uses TRBV11-2 with TRBJ2-7; 7 bases map to TRBD2. Germline CDR1 is SGHAT and CDR2 is FQNNGV. The CDR3 is made up of 15 amino acids. Unmatched junction bases numbered 5, after V lost 1 base and J lost 2 bases.

The chain links TRBV7-8 to TRBJ1-4; D perhaps matches TRBD1 (5 bases). The CDR3 runs to 15 residues. V was pared by 3 bases and J by 5 bases, with 13 bases between. In germline, CDR1 is SGHVS, CDR2 FQNEAQ. The CDR3 DNA follows: TGTGCCAGCAGCTTGCTTGGGGGGGGAAATGAAAAACTGTTTTTT. Its translation: CASSLLGGGNEKLFF. The full variable domain, with the rest looked up from reference TRBV7-8 and TRBJ1-4, is GAGVSQSPRYKVAKRGQDVALRCDPISGHVSLFWYQQALGQGPEFLTYFQNEAQLDKSGLPSDRFFAERPEGSVSTLKIQRTQQEDSAVYLCASSLLGGGNEKLFFGSGTQLSVL.

The V call is TRBV6-1, the J call TRBJ1-2; possibly TRBD1 for D (5 bases). The germline gives CDR1 MNHNS, CDR2 SASEGT. The CDR3 length is 14 residues. Between the trimmed V and J ends, which lost 1 base and 7 bases, there was a span of 13 bases. The CDR3 DNA reads TGTGCCAGCAGTGAAGTCACCGGGGCCGGTGGCTACACCTTC. This sequence encodes CASSEVTGAGGYTF.